The 31 T cell receptor beta chains listed next were all sequenced from one sample in a study of blood T cells in healthy people across ages. For the second PCR, which ran for about 6 to 12 cycles, a sample-barcoded 5' primer and a J-beta primer mix were used. One entry per CDR3 protein, called by TCRdb with MiXCR from the 5' RACE reads. The table records 1,300,000 or so distinct CDR3 sequences, 55% to 75% of them present only once. The sequenced material came from blood. These receptor sequences come from a man younger than 35 in good health.

V usage is TRBV5-1 and J usage is TRBJ2-5; 11 bases map to TRBD1. The CDR3 totals 15 residues. V shed 2 bases, J shed 11 bases, and the junction held 11 bases outside the gene matches. Looked up from germline, CDR1 is SGHRS and CDR2 is YFSETQ. The CDR3 region is CASSFLGQGANEQYF. CDR3 nucleotide sequence: TGCGCCAGCAGCTTTTTAGGACAGGGGGCGAATGAGCAGTACTTC.

This rearrangement joins TRBV18 to TRBJ2-3; D ambiguous. The CDR3 extends over 15 amino acids. Germline V gene lookup returns CDR1 KGHSH and CDR2 LQKENI. V lost 1 base, J lost 3 bases, and 11 bases lay in between. The CDR3 DNA reads TGTGCCAGCTCACCACTTGCGTCGGGTACAGATACGCAGTATTTT. Translating it yields CASSPLASGTDTQYF.

This clonotype appeared a few times. The chain links TRBV29-1 to TRBJ1-2; the match to TRBD1 covers 7 bases. The ends lost 4 bases at V and 2 bases at J; junction bases unmatched: 4. Germline V CDR1 and CDR2: SQVTM, ANQGSEA. This CDR3 is built from 13 residues. The CDR3 coding sequence is TGCAGCGTTGGGAACAGGGGCAACTATGGCTACACCTTC. The encoded protein is CSVGNRGNYGYTF.

The V and J genes are TRBV25-1 and TRBJ1-5, with TRBD1 identical over 7 bases. The CDR3 runs 13 residues. J lost 4 bases, V lost 6 bases, and 3 bases had no gene match. CDR1 is MGHDK, CDR2 SYGVNS, per germline. The CDR3, as DNA: TGTGCCAGCAGAGCAGGGGGGAATCAGCCCCAGCATTTT. Translated, it gives CASRAGGNQPQHF.

This sequence joins TRBV25-1 and TRBJ2-3; unclear D gene. Germline loops: CDR1 MGHDK, CDR2 SYGVNS. V shed 5 bases and J shed 6 bases, with 6 bases lying between them. The CDR3 is 11 residues long. CDR3: CASSQHDTQYF. The CDR3 region has the DNA TGTGCCAGCAGTCAGCATGATACGCAGTATTTT.

The rearrangement joins TRBV7-9 to TRBJ1-1; D not resolved. V dropped 0 bases and J dropped 8 bases, with 4 bases sitting between them. This CDR3 is 11 amino acids long. The germline V gene has CDR1 SEHNR and CDR2 FQNEAQ (reference sequence). The DNA of the CDR3 is TGTGCCAGCAGCTTAGCCAGGGAAGCTTTCTTT. Protein sequence: CASSLAREAFF.

This clonotype has only a few counts. This chain links TRBV7-6 with TRBJ2-7; possible D gene TRBD1, 6 bases. CDR3 length equals 14 residues. V was trimmed by 5 bases and J by 3 bases, leaving 14 bases between them. Per germline, CDR1 SGHVS and CDR2 FNYEAQ. The CDR3 is CASSLRTVNYEQYF. CDR3 nucleotides: TGTGCCAGCAGCCTGAGGACAGTGAACTACGAGCAGTACTTC.

The CDR3 here is CSAGGTPWGSTDTQYF. The CDR3 DNA reads TGCAGTGCCGGTGGGACACCCTGGGGCAGCACAGATACGCAGTATTTT. This sequence joins TRBV20-1 and TRBJ2-3; a weak D match, TRBD1 (6 bases). V lost 6 bases to trimming and J lost 0 bases, with 19 bases between them. The CDR3 has 16 amino acids. Looked up from germline, CDR1 is DFQATT and CDR2 is SNEGSKA (reference sequence).

The chain employs TRBV4-1 and TRBJ1-2; D not resolved. From germline, CDR1 is MGHRA and CDR2 YSYEKL. The CDR3 spans 17 residues. The V end was cut by 7 bases, the J end by 0 bases, with 21 bases between. The CDR3 region has the DNA TGCGCCAGCACTACAACTCCTCGGAACGGTCCTAACTATGGCTACACCTTC. It yields the protein CASTTTPRNGPNYGYTF.

As regards this clonotype: A much larger clone sits a single nucleotide away, making a read error possible. This CDR3 is CASSDQGTGGLYGYTF. In nucleotides, the CDR3 is TGCGCCAGCAGTGATCAGGGGACAGGGGGCCTTTATGGCTACACCTTC. The chain is built from TRBV10-2 and TRBJ1-2, with 12 positions matching TRBD1. Germline V CDR1 and CDR2: WSHSY, SAAADI. The CDR3 spans 16 residues. After removal of 3 bases from V and 5 bases from J, the junction contained 7 bases not matched to a gene.

This clonotype was observed a handful of times. This chain connects TRBV4-1 to TRBJ1-2, with D possibly being TRBD1 (5 bases). Trimming took 0 bases from V and 3 from J, leaving 20 bases between them. The germline CDR1 and CDR2 sequences are MGHRA and YSYEKL. The CDR3 totals 18 residues. The CDR3 DNA sequence: TGCGCCAGCAGCCAAGACTCCCGCTCAGCGGGGGGATACTATGGCTACACCTTC. Amino acid sequence: CASSQDSRSAGGYYGYTF.

The rearrangement joins TRBV7-8 to TRBJ2-7; D is ambiguous. Germline V gene data show CDR1 as SGHVS and CDR2 as FQNEAQ. The CDR3 covers 14 residues. Deletions cut 3 bases from V and 1 base from J, with 10 bases between. CDR3 amino acids: CASSFEHMSYEQYF. Written as DNA, the CDR3 is TGTGCCAGCAGCTTCGAACATATGTCCTACGAGCAGTACTTC.

This clonotype has more than one count but fewer than ten. The chain links TRBV7-9 to TRBJ2-1; D uncertain. Germline CDR1 reads SEHNR; CDR2 reads FQNEAQ (reference sequence). The CDR3 spans 15 residues. With 2 bases removed from V and 6 bases from J, the gap between germline ends came to 14 bases. The CDR3 nucleotides read TGTGCCAGCAGCTTACGGGCGAGGCGGACCAATGAGCAGTTCTTC. Translating gives CASSLRARRTNEQFF.

This clonotype has just one count. The chain uses TRBV7-2 and TRBJ1-2; perhaps TRBD1 as D (6 bases). The V end lost 5 bases, the J end lost 1 base, and 14 bases lay between the germline ends. This CDR3 spans 15 amino acids. Germline V lookup: CDR1 SGHTA, CDR2 FQGNSA. CDR3 nucleotide sequence: TGTGCCAGCAGCCCCCAAGCGGACAGTAACTATGGCTACACCTTC. It is translated as CASSPQADSNYGYTF.

This clonotype was counted between two and nine times. This chain links TRBV4-1 with TRBJ2-3, with 8 bases aligning to TRBD2. V was pared by 4 bases and J by 4 bases, with 10 bases of the junction left unmatched. Looked up from germline, CDR1 is MGHRA and CDR2 is YSYEKL. This CDR3 contains 16 residues. CDR3 nucleotide sequence: TGCGCCAGCAGCCGCCCGGGACTAGTTTCGGCAGATACGCAGTATTTT. Residues: CASSRPGLVSADTQYF.

V and J are TRBV20-1 and TRBJ2-1, with D tentatively TRBD2 (6 bases). The J call is in doubt because the DNA end fits TRBJ2-7 better. This CDR3 contains 14 residues. Germline CDR1 reads DFQATT; CDR2 reads SNEGSKA (reference sequence). The CDR3 coding sequence is TGCAGTGCTAGAGCCGGCGGGATCTACAATGAGCAGTACTTC. This codes for CSARAGGIYNEQYF.

Only a few counts were recorded for this clonotype. V is TRBV27 and J is TRBJ1-6; D unresolved. Trimming shortened V by 6 bases and J by 13 bases, and 22 bases separated the two germline ends. The CDR3 sequence is 15 residues long. CDR1 and CDR2 (germline): MNHEY, SMNVEV (reference sequence). As DNA, the CDR3 is TGTGCCAGCAGCCCCGGTGGGGTGGGAGTATATCCCCTCCACTTT. Translated, it gives CASSPGGVGVYPLHF.

The chain employs TRBV5-1 and TRBJ2-5; no firm D call. V was pared by 0 bases and J by 0 bases, with 12 bases between. CDR3 length: 16 amino acids. Germline values: CDR1 SGHRS, CDR2 YFSETQ. CDR3 coding DNA: TGCGCCAGCAGCTTGGAGGGCGCTCCGTACCAAGAGACCCAGTACTTC. It yields the protein CASSLEGAPYQETQYF.

The rearrangement uses TRBV4-3 and TRBJ2-7; possible D gene TRBD2, 6 bases. Trimming stripped 0 bases from V and 3 bases from J, with 12 bases between. CDR1 and CDR2 (germline): LGHNA, YSLEER. This CDR3 spans 15 amino acids. The CDR3 sequence is CASSQDRREYYEQYF. The CDR3 DNA reads as TGCGCCAGCAGCCAAGATCGTCGGGAGTACTACGAGCAGTACTTC.

This chain connects TRBV7-9 to TRBJ2-6; D perhaps matches TRBD1 (6 bases). Trimming left V 5 bases short and J 4 bases short, with 12 bases between. CDR1 SEHNR and CDR2 FQNEAQ come from the germline V gene (reference sequence). This CDR3 has 15 amino acids. CDR3 DNA sequence: TGTGCCAGCAGCAACAGGGTTGCAGGGGCCAACGTCCTGACTTTC. Its translation is CASSNRVAGANVLTF.

The chain combines TRBV18 with TRBJ1-2; weak D call: TRBD1 (5 bases). The ends were cut back, 2 bases at V and 0 bases at J, with 19 bases in the middle. This CDR3 is built from 18 residues. Germline V gene data show CDR1 as KGHSH and CDR2 as LQKENI. The CDR3 DNA follows: TGTGCCAGCTCACCAACTCCCGGGACGGAGAGATCTAACTATGGCTACACCTTC. Its translation: CASSPTPGTERSNYGYTF.

This rearrangement joins TRBV4-3 to TRBJ2-7, with D maybe TRBD2 (6 bases). Trimming left V 1 base short and J 6 bases short, with 13 bases between. This CDR3 contains 14 residues. Germline CDR1 and CDR2: LGHNA and YSLEER. CDR3 DNA sequence: TGCGCCAGCAGCCAAGGCCTGATGGAGGGCGAGCAGTACTTC. Translation: CASSQGLMEGEQYF.

V usage is TRBV12-3 or TRBV12-4 and J usage is TRBJ2-5; 8 bases fit TRBD1. The J call may not be correct, given that the DNA end is closer to TRBJ2-7. The CDR3 contains 12 residues. CDR3 in amino acids: CASRITGGEQYF. CDR3 DNA sequence: TGTGCCAGCAGGATAACAGGGGGCGAGCAGTACTTC.

To note about this clonotype: A read error may explain this, as a much larger clone is one base away. The rearrangement links TRBV27 to TRBJ1-4, with D perhaps TRBD1 (6 bases). Germline-derived CDR1 and CDR2 are MNHEY and SMNVEV (reference sequence). Trimming took off 6 bases at V and 0 bases at J, with 8 bases between the two ends. The CDR3 is 14 residues long. This CDR3 is CASRRTATNEKLFF. The CDR3 nucleotides read TGTGCCAGCAGACGGACAGCAACTAATGAAAAACTGTTTTTT.

The rearrangement links TRBV10-3 to TRBJ2-1; 11 bases fit TRBD2. The V segment lost 4 bases and the J segment 13 bases; nucleotides outside the gene matches: 15. Germline V gives CDR1 ENHRY, CDR2 SYGVKD. The CDR3 sequence is 16 residues long. DNA of the CDR3: TGTGCCATCAGTGCCGCACTAGCGGGAGAAGGAGAGACCCAGTTCTTC. This gives the protein CAISAALAGEGETQFF.

This clonotype occurred many times. The chain recombines TRBV20-1 with TRBJ2-1; possible D gene TRBD1, 5 bases. Looked up from germline, CDR1 is DFQATT and CDR2 is SNEGSKA (reference sequence). V was shortened by 6 bases and J by 9 bases, with 15 bases between the two germline ends. The CDR3 covers 12 residues. The CDR3 DNA follows: TGCAGTGCCAGGCTGACAGAGGTTGAGCAGTTCTTC. This encodes CSARLTEVEQFF.

V is TRBV29-1 and J is TRBJ2-3; D uncertain. Germline V CDR1 and CDR2: SQVTM, ANQGSEA. The CDR3 is 14 amino acids. Trimming stripped 0 bases from V and 1 base from J, with 8 bases between. Here the CDR3 DNA reads TGCAGCGTTGAAGAGGGCGCCGGCACAGATACGCAGTATTTT. Encoded protein: CSVEEGAGTDTQYF.

CDR3 coding DNA: TGTGCCAGCAGCGGCCGGGACAGGGGAACTTACGAGCAGTACTTC. Translation gives CASSGRDRGTYEQYF. The J gene is TRBJ2-7, the V gene TRBV4-2; 10 nucleotides align to TRBD1. Per the germline V gene, CDR1 is LGHNA and CDR2 is YNFKEQ. V gave up 5 bases and J gave up 4 bases; unmatched junction bases: 8. The CDR3 has 15 residues.

In this sample, this clonotype turned up a few times. The chain couples TRBV12-3 or TRBV12-4 to TRBJ2-1, with D maybe TRBD2 (6 bases). The CDR3 covers 13 residues. Trimming cost V 8 bases and J 6 bases, with 14 bases left between them. The CDR3 protein is CASGMVAANEQFF. The DNA for the CDR3 is TGTGCCAGCGGGATGGTAGCGGCCAATGAGCAGTTCTTC.

The V and J genes are TRBV7-8 and TRBJ1-2; maybe TRBD1 (6 bases). With 5 bases removed from V and 7 bases from J, the gap between germline ends came to 17 bases. The CDR3 extends over 14 amino acids. Germline-derived CDR1 and CDR2 are SGHVS and FQNEAQ. The CDR3: CASSPPQGRFGYTF. The CDR3 coding sequence is TGTGCCAGCAGCCCCCCCCAGGGGCGCTTTGGCTACACCTTC.

This clonotype showed up just a few times. The V gene is TRBV29-1, the J gene TRBJ2-1; TRBD1 agrees at 7 bases. With V trimmed by 3 bases and J by 5 bases, 7 bases remained unmatched. CDR3 length: 14 amino acids. Germline V CDR1 and CDR2: SQVTM, ANQGSEA. CDR3 DNA: TGCAGCGTTGAGGGGGACAGATCAAACAATGAGCAGTTCTTC. Translating it yields CSVEGDRSNNEQFF.